The source of this T cell receptor beta chain is a study of shared clonotypes between healthy human individuals (dated by TCRdb to 2020 to 2021). In the study overall: The cohort comprised two women and a few men aged 18 to 49 years. For each donor, CD4 naive and CD4 memory were each run on three plates, CD8 naive on two plates, and CD8 memory on one plate. Blood TCR repertoires of about five healthy adults were deeply sequenced to estimate repertoire size and the extent of clonotype sharing between individuals. To increase sequencing depth and limit assay-specific biases, different laboratories used diverse techniques to prepare libraries and sequence TCR repertoires. Each donor's leukapheresis produced roughly between roughly 0.85 and 10 billion PBMCs.

As concerns this clone: It lacks a known antigen. No per-base quality is available; no much larger clone lies one base away.

General study outcomes and caveats: The small number of donors limited the genetic and exposure-history diversity represented. Estimated clonotype richness was generally larger for naive than for memory subsets. Pairwise subsampling indicated that sequencing depth was expected to affect the degree of clonotype sharing among donors. Incomplete sequencing was indicated by rarefaction of sorted-subset datasets, despite the large sequencing depth. When four donors were compared, the shared fraction of clonotypes was 5% to 6.5% for naive CD4, less than 4% for naive CD8, 2% to 2.5% for memory CD4, and 0.35% to 0.5% for memory CD8. Higher generation probabilities were observed for clonotypes shared by all four sorted-subset donors than for non-shared clonotypes. Sampling was limited to blood, and TCR repertoires in tissue likely differ from TCR repertoires in blood.

TCR CDR3 regions were amplified from genomic DNA by multiplex PCR using the deep immunoSEQ assay. Genomic DNA extracted from each cell subset was distributed evenly over all wells of several immunoSEQ 96-well plates, and each plate served as one replicate. Each replicate PCR for sorted subsets received about 210 ng genomic DNA, equal to tens of thousands of T cell genomes. Purified libraries were quantified with a Qubit 3.0 fluorometer, sized on a Bioanalyzer 2100, and re-quantified with the KAPA Library Quantification kit. Each immunoSEQ 96-well plate was sequenced on its own single-read 150-cycle Illumina NextSeq 550 flow cell. On the authors' methods: Because the immunoSEQ output held only junctional sequences and lacked quality scores, the filtering could not match the filtering applied to full-length reads. Sequences were annotated with PyIR, a Python wrapper for IgBLAST v1.9, using IMGT germline references to assign V/J genes and CDR3. Reads were removed for weak V/J assignments (E-value above 1e-6), missing CDR3, stop codons, out-of-frame junctions, or ambiguous translated residues. V3J clonotypes were defined as sequences sharing an identical inferred V gene, J gene, and CDR3 amino acid sequence. To compute the percentage overlap between repertoires, the number of shared unique clonotypes was divided by the size of the smaller repertoire. Repertoire richness was assessed with RTK rarefaction, the Chao1 estimator, and Recon v2.1 estimates of unobserved clonotypes. OLGA was used to compute generation probabilities for all TCRbeta clonotypes that the gDNA method yielded from a handful of donors. TCRdb took over this immuneACCESS table, retaining in-frame rearrangements with V and J assigned. Such tables are incomplete; in checked studies, under half of the missing clones stem from an unresolved V gene, and the remainder is unexplained. The DNA was the basis for D and trimming; V, J and clone size are from that table. The table for this sample lists roughly 850,000 clones; about 96% of them were counted only once. Clones ranked in the top ten supply roughly 0.23% of the sample.

Deletion took 0 bases off V and 2 bases off J, with a span of 12 bases between the germline ends. CDR3 length: 15 amino acids, cysteine to phenylalanine. CDR3 DNA is the only sequence kept; it has 45 bases, read in frame from the first base. Based on the germline V gene, the CDR1 and CDR2 sequences are SGDLS and YYNGEE. CD8 naive samples were CD45RO-negative cells positively selected for CCR7, giving a CD45RA+CCR7+ population that excluded TemRA cells. Healthy HIV-negative adults with no recently reported acute infections or vaccinations were included as donors. All donors were Caucasian adults living in Nashville, Tennessee, USA. After blood collection by leukapheresis, PBMCs were isolated using Ficoll-Histopaque density gradient centrifugation and then cryopreserved in the vapor phase of liquid nitrogen. Purity and quantity of every magnetically sorted T cell population were checked by analytical flow cytometry. Genomic DNA was isolated from each sorted fraction and quantified by UV absorbance on a Nanodrop 2000c.

This TCR derives from a man aged 30 to 39 in good health. The specimen was naive CD8+ T cells sorted from blood. According to the study, the label for this sample's cell subset or site signals: CD45RA+CCR7+. The sequence joins TRBV9 to TRBJ2-7; a confident D gene designation cannot be given. The nucleotides are TGTGCCAGCAGCGTAGAGTCTGCACCCACCTACGAGCAGTACTTC. Translated, it gives CASSVESAPTYEQYF.